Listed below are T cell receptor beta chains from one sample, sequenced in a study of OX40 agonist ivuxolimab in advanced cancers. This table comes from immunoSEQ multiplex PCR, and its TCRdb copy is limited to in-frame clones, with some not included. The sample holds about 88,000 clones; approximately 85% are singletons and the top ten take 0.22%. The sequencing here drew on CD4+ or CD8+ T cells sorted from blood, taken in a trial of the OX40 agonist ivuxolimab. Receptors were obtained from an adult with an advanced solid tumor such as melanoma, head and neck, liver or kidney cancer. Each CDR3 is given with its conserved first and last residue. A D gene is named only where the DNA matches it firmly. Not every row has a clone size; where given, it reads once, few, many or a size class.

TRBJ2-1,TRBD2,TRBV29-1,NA,CSVQRLAGNEQFF,TGCAGCGTTCAAAGGCTAGCGGGCAATGAGCAGTTCTTC
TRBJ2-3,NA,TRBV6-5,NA,CASTRVGTDTQYF,TGTGCCAGCACCAGGGTCGGCACAGATACGCAGTATTTT
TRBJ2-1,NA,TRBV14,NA,CASSQVWGTAQFF,TGTGCCAGCAGCCAAGTCTGGGGTACGGCGCAGTTCTTC
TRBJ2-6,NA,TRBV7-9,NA,CASSLLGRANVLTF,TGTGCCAGCAGCCTGCTGGGCAGGGCCAACGTCCTGACTTTC
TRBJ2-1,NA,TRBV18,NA,CASSPGPNEQFF,TGTGCCAGCTCACCGGGGCCCAATGAGCAGTTCTTC
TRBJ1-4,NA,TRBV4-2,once,CASSPLGRNNEKLFF,TGTGCCAGCAGCCCCCTGGGACGGAACAATGAAAAACTGTTTTTT
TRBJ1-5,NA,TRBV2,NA,CASSGRNRNQPQHF,TGTGCCAGCAGTGGCAGGAATCGCAATCAGCCCCAGCATTTT
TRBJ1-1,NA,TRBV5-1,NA,CASSPTSIGTGTEAFF,TGCGCCAGCAGCCCAACCTCTATAGGGACGGGCACTGAAGCTTTCTTT
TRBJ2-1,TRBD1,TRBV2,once,CASSEASDRGNEQFF,TGTGCCAGCAGTGAAGCCTCCGACAGGGGGAATGAGCAGTTCTTC
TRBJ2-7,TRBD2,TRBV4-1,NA,CASSQPRLAGGGYEQYF,TGCGCCAGCAGCCAACCACGACTAGCGGGTGGTGGCTACGAGCAGTACTTC
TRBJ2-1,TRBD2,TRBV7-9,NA,CASSPGLAINEQFF,TGTGCCAGCAGCCCTGGACTAGCGATAAATGAGCAGTTCTTC
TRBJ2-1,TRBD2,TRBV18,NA,CASSPLAGGNEQFF,TGTGCCAGCTCACCATTAGCGGGGGGGAATGAGCAGTTCTTC
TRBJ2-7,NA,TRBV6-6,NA,CASSYRGPYEQYF,TGTGCCAGCAGTTACAGGGGACCCTACGAGCAGTACTTC
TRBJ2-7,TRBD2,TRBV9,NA,CASSVDPGLSYEQYF,TGTGCCAGCAGCGTAGACCCGGGACTATCCTACGAGCAGTACTTC
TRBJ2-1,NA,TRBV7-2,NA,CASSSGYNEQFF,TGTGCCAGCAGCTCGGGGTACAATGAGCAGTTCTTC
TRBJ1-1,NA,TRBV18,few,CASSPRWTENTEAFF,TGTGCCAGCTCACCACGATGGACGGAGAACACTGAAGCTTTCTTT
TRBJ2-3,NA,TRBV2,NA,CASEVGGGGDTQYF,TGTGCCAGCGAAGTTGGGGGAGGAGGAGATACGCAGTATTTT
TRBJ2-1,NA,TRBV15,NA,CATSRAHAGGGEQFF,TGTGCCACCAGCAGAGCACATGCGGGCGGTGGGGAGCAGTTCTTC
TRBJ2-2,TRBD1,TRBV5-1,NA,CASSILTGNYGELFF,TGCGCCAGCAGCATCCTGACAGGGAACTACGGGGAGCTGTTTTTT
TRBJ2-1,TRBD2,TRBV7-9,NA,CASSSGTSGPEQFF,TGTGCCAGCAGCTCCGGGACTAGCGGGCCGGAGCAGTTCTTC
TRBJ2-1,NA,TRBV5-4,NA,CASSPGWVSNEQFF,TGTGCCAGCAGCCCCGGGTGGGTGTCCAATGAGCAGTTCTTC
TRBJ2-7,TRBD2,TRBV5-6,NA,CASRVATSERAEQYF,TGTGCCAGCAGGGTCGCGACTAGCGAACGGGCCGAGCAGTACTTC
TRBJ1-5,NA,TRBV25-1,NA,CASSDTGKVNQPQHF,TGTGCCAGCAGTGATACAGGGAAGGTGAATCAGCCCCAGCATTTT
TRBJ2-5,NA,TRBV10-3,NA,CAISVGRGGETQYF,TGTGCCATCAGTGTGGGCAGGGGAGGCGAGACCCAGTACTTC
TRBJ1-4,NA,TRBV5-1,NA,CASSLARQNNEKLFF,TGCGCCAGCAGCTTGGCCCGTCAAAATAATGAAAAACTGTTTTTT
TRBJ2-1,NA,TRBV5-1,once,CASSLGVGNEQFF,TGCGCCAGCAGCTTGGGTGTAGGCAATGAGCAGTTCTTC
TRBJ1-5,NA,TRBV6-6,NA,CASRNRQSSNQPQHF,TGTGCCAGCAGAAACCGACAGAGTAGCAATCAGCCCCAGCATTTT
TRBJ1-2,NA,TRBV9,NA,CASSLSPGTDGYTF,TGTGCCAGCAGTCTGAGCCCTGGGACTGATGGCTACACCTTC
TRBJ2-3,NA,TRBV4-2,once,CASSQDNRRAAPSTDTQYF,TGTGCCAGCAGCCAAGATAACCGGAGGGCCGCACCTAGCACAGATACGCAGTATTTT
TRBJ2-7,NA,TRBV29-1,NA,CSVRADHYEQYF,TGCAGCGTTCGAGCGGATCACTACGAGCAGTACTTC
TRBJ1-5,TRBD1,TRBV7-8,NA,CASSSYRGRGDQPQHF,TGTGCCAGCAGCTCGTACAGGGGGCGAGGAGATCAGCCCCAGCATTTT
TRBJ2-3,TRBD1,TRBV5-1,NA,CASRQGSTDTQYF,TGCGCCAGTAGACAGGGAAGCACAGATACGCAGTATTTT
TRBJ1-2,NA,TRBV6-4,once,CASSDLSVGGYTF,TGTGCCAGCAGTGATTTGTCTGTGGGGGGCTACACCTTC
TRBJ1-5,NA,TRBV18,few,CASSPPGDQPQHF,TGTGCCAGCTCACCACCAGGGGACCAGCCCCAGCATTTT
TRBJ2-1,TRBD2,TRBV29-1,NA,CSVGRASGADEQFF,TGCAGCGTTGGCCGGGCTAGCGGGGCAGATGAGCAGTTCTTC
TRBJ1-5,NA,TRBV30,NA,CAWNKGSNQPQHF,TGTGCCTGGAACAAGGGAAGCAATCAGCCCCAGCATTTT
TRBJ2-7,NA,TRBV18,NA,CASSPPGRHKYEQYF,TGTGCCAGCTCACCACCGGGACGCCACAAATACGAGCAGTACTTC